The rows below give T cell receptor beta chains drawn from one sample of a study of T cell responses to AZD1222 COVID-19 vaccine. Using immunoSEQ multiplex PCR, the repertoire was profiled, and TCRdb retains in-frame clones only, with some absent. The sample includes around 110,000 clones, more than 85% of them seen just once. The starting material was peripheral blood, obtained on day 0 of AZD1222 vaccination. Receptors were obtained from an adult in good health. The CDR3 runs from the conserved cysteine through the conserved F or W. Fields, in order: J gene, V gene, CDR3 protein.

TRBJ2-2,TRBV6-5,CAGGEGPYTGELFF
TRBJ2-2,TRBV25-1,CASTDRGPYTGELFF
TRBJ2-3,TRBV27,CASRTLAGATDTQYF
TRBJ2-1,TRBV20-1,CSATPVNEQFF
TRBJ2-3,TRBV3-1/TRBV3-2,CASSQDWPGSTDTQYF
TRBJ2-1,TRBV28,CASSFSGNSYNEQFF
TRBJ1-5,TRBV11-2,CASSFHQPQHF
TRBJ2-3,TRBV18,CASSRSDRERDTQYF
TRBJ2-3,TRBV18,CASSPSHPGGVFTDTQYF
TRBJ2-1,TRBV5-1,CASSLEGLAGTQQFF
TRBJ1-1,TRBV5-4,CASSSPRPDKNTEAFF
TRBJ2-2,TRBV10-3,CAISNTNTNTGELFF
TRBJ2-7,TRBV7-9,CASSFDHYEQYF
TRBJ1-1,TRBV29-1,CSVEETLGNTEAFF
TRBJ2-7,TRBV27,CASISLGTGVSYEQYF
TRBJ2-7,TRBV11-3,CASSFTGEQYF
TRBJ2-7,TRBV2,CASSQKWQGTYEQYF
TRBJ2-3,TRBV11-2,CASSSPGLAGAPDTQYF
TRBJ2-1,TRBV20-1,CSASEGRLEQFF
TRBJ2-1,TRBV7-8,CASSLGAPRYNEQFF
TRBJ1-3,TRBV21-1,CASSHAYPCWFSGNTIYF
TRBJ2-1,TRBV5-1,CASSLVTSPYNEQFF
TRBJ2-3,TRBV3-1/TRBV3-2,CASSLLPGGTDTQYF
TRBJ2-7,TRBV7-9,CASSSQRPVDYEQYF
TRBJ2-7,TRBV7-8,CASSLLRQGATYEQYF
TRBJ1-1,TRBV27,CASSLIAGGGTEAFF
TRBJ2-5,TRBV20-1,CSASGRGQETQYF
TRBJ2-3,TRBV7-9,CASSFRLAGGSDTQYF
TRBJ2-4,TRBV19,CASSSGLADSKNIQYF
TRBJ1-5,TRBV18,CASSHRDRVNQPQHF
TRBJ2-1,TRBV3-1/TRBV3-2,CASSQLAAEGEQFF
TRBJ2-3,TRBV14,CASSLLARGTADTQYF
TRBJ1-2,TRBV5-4,CASSLGRQSFYGYTF
TRBJ1-4,TRBV5-1,CASSLVHTRGEGEKLFF
TRBJ1-1,TRBV3-1/TRBV3-2,CASSPGTRSPTEAFF
TRBJ1-6,TRBV28,CASSATFYNSPLHF
TRBJ2-1,TRBV2,CASSATGGPNEQFF
TRBJ1-5,TRBV18,CASSSGGRDQPQHF
TRBJ2-1,TRBV6-1,CASSEIADYNEQFF
TRBJ1-3,TRBV2,CASSETLARGAAGNTIYF
TRBJ1-2,TRBV7-9,CASSSVAGQGLYGYTF
TRBJ1-4,TRBV4-1,CASSQTSPLLSEKLFF
TRBJ2-5,TRBV9,CASSASPEDRGQETQYF
TRBJ2-7,TRBV6-5,CASSPGLATLWYF